This paragraph covers one T cell receptor beta chain sequence. Its antigen is unidentified. The source of the sample is a study of STAT5B mutations in CD4+ large granular lymphocyte leukemia. Findings and limits, study-wide: Without putative leukemic clones, patient CD4-sorted repertoires remained more clonal than healthy CD4+ repertoires.

Germline CDR1 LNHDA, CDR2 SQIVND (reference sequence). The CDR3 has 16 residues. The V end lost 3 bases, the J end lost 7 bases, and 21 bases lay between the germline ends. The repertoire was sequenced with immunoSEQ multiplex PCR; TCRdb's copy has only in-frame clones and lacks some. The data show roughly 24,000 clones, about two thirds seen once. This receptor was obtained from a human donor in good health. V is TRBV19 and J is TRBJ1-2, with D maybe TRBD1 (6 bases). The specimen sequenced was CD4+ T cells from blood buffy coats. In DNA form, the CDR3 reads TGTGCCAGTAGTATTAATTTCGTCGTGGGGACAACTGGCTACACCTTC. Protein product: CASSINFVVGTTGYTF.